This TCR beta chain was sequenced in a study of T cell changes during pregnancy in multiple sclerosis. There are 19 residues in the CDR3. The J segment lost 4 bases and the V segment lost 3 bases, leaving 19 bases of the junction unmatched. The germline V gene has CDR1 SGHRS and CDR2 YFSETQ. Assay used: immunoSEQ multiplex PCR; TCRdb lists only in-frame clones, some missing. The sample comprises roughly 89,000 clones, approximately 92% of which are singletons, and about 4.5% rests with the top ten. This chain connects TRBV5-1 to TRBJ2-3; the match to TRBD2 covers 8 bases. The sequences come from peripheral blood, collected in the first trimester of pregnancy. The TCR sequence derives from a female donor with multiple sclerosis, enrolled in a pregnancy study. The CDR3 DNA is TGCGCCAGCAGCTCCCTCTCCTCGCCGGGGGGGCTAAGAGCAGATACGCAGTATTTT. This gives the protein CASSSLSSPGGLRADTQYF.